The 32 T cell receptor beta chains presented below share a single source sample, sequenced in a study of vaccination and CD4 T cells after COVID-19. Sequenced with the Oncomine TCR Beta short-read assay was DNA taken from cultured CD4+ T cells. The template was genomic DNA from cultured CD4+ T cells. TCRdb reprocessed the PCR reads with MiXCR, giving one entry per CDR3 protein. The sample consists of fewer than 13,000 distinct CDR3 sequences, around 29% of them appearing once. Stated treatment: approximately 9-day PBMC culture with coronavirus spike peptide pools or control peptides (ViraFEST assay). Researchers collected the unexposed donor's CD4+ T cells before the COVID-19 pandemic (2011-2018). No cognate antigen is known for these TCRs. The specimen sequenced was CD4+ T cells from blood, cultured in vitro. These receptor sequences come from a human donor in good health.

The chain couples TRBV27 to TRBJ2-7; 8 nucleotides align to TRBD2. Germline V CDR1 and CDR2: MNHEY, SMNVEV (reference sequence). Trimming took 4 bases from V and 4 from J; bases not matched to a gene: 9. The CDR3 has 15 amino acids. CDR3 sequence: CASSSLQAGVYEQYF. As DNA, the CDR3 is TGTGCCAGCAGTTCCCTGCAAGCGGGAGTTTACGAGCAGTACTTC.

About this clonotype itself: A much larger clone differs by one base, so this may be a read error. V gene TRBV24-1 combines with J gene TRBJ2-3; the D call may be TRBD1 or TRBD2 (5 bases each). The germline gives CDR1 KGHDR, CDR2 SFDVKD. The CDR3 spans 16 residues. This CDR3 is CATSDPTSFGADTQNF. The CDR3 bases are TGTGCCACCAGTGATCCCACATCGTTCGGGGCAGATACGCAGAATTTT.

The rearrangement links TRBV20-1 to TRBJ2-5; D is perhaps TRBD1 or TRBD2 (7 bases each). The CDR3 runs to 14 residues. Germline V CDR1 and CDR2: DFQATT, SNEGSKA (reference sequence). The CDR3 DNA follows: TGCGGGGGCTGTGGGAGGGGGCCTAAGACGGCCCAGTACTTC. It codes for CGGCGRGPKTAQYF.

The rearrangement uses TRBV20-1 and TRBJ1-6; possible D gene TRBD1, 6 bases. Germline V gene sequence: CDR1 DFQATT, CDR2 SNEGSKA (reference sequence). Deletions cut 0 bases from V and 7 bases from J, with 16 bases between. The length of the CDR3 is 16 residues. The CDR3 is CSARDGGGRLNSPLHF. The CDR3 bases are TGCAGTGCTAGAGATGGGGGGGGCAGGTTGAATTCACCCCTCCACTTT.

This chain uses TRBV25-1 with TRBJ1-5; possibly TRBD1 for D (6 bases). This CDR3 region has 16 residues. Per the germline V gene, CDR1 is MGHDK and CDR2 is SYGVNS. Deletions cut 6 bases from V and 2 bases from J, with 17 bases between. The CDR3 bases are TGTGCCAGCAGGCCTGGAGGGGGTACGGGCAATCAGCCCCAGCATTTT. Amino acids: CASRPGGGTGNQPQHF.

This clonotype was found a few times. The rearrangement uses TRBV6-5 and TRBJ2-2, with TRBD2 as a possible D gene (5 bases). Germline lookup yields CDR1 MNHEY and CDR2 SVGAGI. V was trimmed by 2 bases and J by 6 bases, leaving 10 bases between them. This CDR3 comprises 14 residues. Written as DNA, the CDR3 is TGTGCCAGCAGTTACGGCGGGTTACCCGGGGAGCTGTTTTTT. This sequence encodes CASSYGGLPGELFF.

The CDR3 loop reads CSARDPSGGATDTQYF. CDR3 bases: TGCAGTGCTAGAGATCCTTCGGGAGGGGCCACAGATACGCAGTATTTT. The chain has TRBV20-1 and TRBJ2-3; 8 bases are a match to TRBD2. Germline lookup yields CDR1 DFQATT and CDR2 SNEGSKA (reference sequence). The CDR3 spans 16 residues. Germline trimming cut 0 bases from V and 2 bases from J; bases unmatched to any gene: 7.

This clonotype was counted a few times. V usage is TRBV7-3 and J usage is TRBJ2-3; D may be TRBD1 or TRBD2 (5 bases each). The CDR3 has 14 amino acids. Germline CDR1 and CDR2: SGHTA and FQGTGA. Trimming shortened V by 3 bases and J by 2 bases, and 9 bases separated the two germline ends. The CDR3: CASSFRDPTDTQYF. The CDR3 coding sequence is TGTGCCAGCAGCTTCCGGGACCCCACAGATACGCAGTATTTT.

Remarks on this clonotype: Germline and junction disagree at one end, which may indicate a read error. The rearrangement joins TRBV20-1 to TRBJ1-1; 8 bases align to TRBD1. This CDR3 spans 15 amino acids. CDR1 is DFQATT and CDR2 is SNEGSKA in the germline V gene (reference sequence). CDR3 bases: TGCGGTGCGCCACCGGGACAGGCTACGAACACTGAAGCTTTCTTT. Amino acids: CGAPPGQATNTEAFF.

This rearrangement joins TRBV6-1 to TRBJ2-7; 12 positions match TRBD1. CDR3 length equals 15 residues. CDR1 and CDR2 (germline): MNHNS, SASEGT. The V and J ends lost 4 bases and 4 bases, in that order; junction bases with no gene match: 5. This CDR3 is CASSGRDRGRYEQYF. The CDR3 bases are TGTGCCAGCAGTGGCCGGGACAGGGGGCGATACGAGCAGTACTTC.

This clonotype was observed a handful of times. The chain joins TRBV2 to TRBJ1-5; no clear D gene. Trimming stripped 2 bases from V and 0 bases from J, with 17 bases between. CDR1 is SNHLY, CDR2 FYNNEI, per germline. This CDR3 is built from 18 residues. Here the CDR3 reads CASSEPLAGRYSNQPQHF. In DNA form, the CDR3 reads TGTGCCAGCAGTGAACCCCTGGCAGGCCGATATAGCAATCAGCCCCAGCATTTT.

The chain recombines TRBV30 with TRBJ2-6; 7 bases agree with TRBD2. With V trimmed by 2 bases and J by 0 bases, 13 bases remained unmatched. CDR3 length: 19 amino acids. The germline V gene has CDR1 GTSNPN and CDR2 SVGIG (reference sequence). The CDR3: CAWSPRILAKSSGANVLTF. The DNA for the CDR3 is TGTGCCTGGAGTCCAAGGATACTAGCGAAGTCCTCTGGGGCCAACGTCCTGACTTTC. Full variable domain (outside the CDR3, taken from reference TRBV30 and TRBJ2-6): SQTIHQWPATLVQPVGSPLSLECTVEGTSNPNLYWYRQAAGRGLQLLFYSVGIGQISSEVPQNLSASRPQDRQFILSSKKLLLSDSGFYLCAWSPRILAKSSGANVLTFGAGSRLTVL.

The CDR3 reads CASSYSSGPLNTGELFF. The CDR3 region has the DNA TGTGCCAGCAGTTACTCTTCGGGGCCCTTGAACACCGGGGAGCTGTTTTTT. This chain links TRBV6-5 with TRBJ2-2, with D perhaps matching TRBD1 or TRBD2 (5 bases each). Trimming cost V 0 bases and J 1 base, with 12 bases left between them. Per the germline V gene, CDR1 is MNHEY and CDR2 is SVGAGI. This CDR3 contains 17 residues.

The J gene is TRBJ2-7, the V gene TRBV5-4, with 8 bases fitting TRBD1. The V and J ends lost 4 bases and 6 bases, in that order; junction bases with no gene match: 6. The CDR3 consists of 13 residues. The germline V gene has CDR1 SGHNT and CDR2 YYREEE (reference sequence). The CDR3 DNA follows: TGTGCCAGCAGCGCGGGACAGGCGGGCGAGCAGTACTTC. This sequence encodes CASSAGQAGEQYF.

This clonotype turned up a few times. This chain links TRBV7-9 with TRBJ1-6, with D possibly being TRBD1 (5 bases). The CDR3 is 14 amino acids. From germline, CDR1 is SEHNR and CDR2 FQNEAQ (reference sequence). The V and J ends lost 0 bases and 7 bases respectively, with 7 bases between them. The DNA of the CDR3 is TGTGCCAGCAGCTTAGCAGGGGACAATTCACCCCTCCACTTT. Translated: CASSLAGDNSPLHF.

CDR3 sequence: CASSYGTSGDTQYF. The DNA of the CDR3 is TGTGCCAGCAGTTATGGGACTAGCGGAGATACGCAGTATTTT. The V call is TRBV6-5, the J call TRBJ2-3; 11 bases map to TRBD2. With V trimmed by 3 bases and J by 5 bases, 1 base remained unmatched. The CDR3 totals 14 residues. The germline V gene encodes CDR1 MNHEY and CDR2 SVGAGI.

The rearrangement joins TRBV28 to TRBJ2-7; tentatively, D is TRBD2 (6 bases). Trimming pared 7 bases from V and 4 bases from J, leaving 20 bases between. The V gene's germline CDR1 is MDHEN and CDR2 SYDVKM. This CDR3 has 15 amino acids. The CDR3 here is CASMRTARRGYEQYF. The DNA of the CDR3 is TGTGCCAGCATGAGGACCGCTCGGAGGGGTTACGAGCAGTACTTC.

This clonotype was seen a single time. The germline gene is not matched at one end of the junction; a read error may be the cause. In DNA form, the CDR3 reads TGCGCCAGCAGCCAAGATCAGGGGGACTATGGCTACACCTTC. It translates to CASSQDQGDYGYTF. The chain joins TRBV7-2 to TRBJ1-2, with 7 nucleotides matching TRBD1. The CDR3 contains 14 residues. The germline gives CDR1 SGHTA, CDR2 FQGNSA.

The chain employs TRBV11-2 and TRBJ1-1; a weak D match, TRBD1 (5 bases). Germline CDR1 is SGHAT and CDR2 is FQNNGV. The CDR3 is 13 residues long. V dropped 3 bases and J dropped 5 bases, with 10 bases sitting between them. CDR3 region: CASSFSGSTEAFF. The CDR3 nucleotides read TGTGCCAGCAGCTTCTCAGGGAGTACTGAAGCTTTCTTT.

The chain joins TRBV7-9 to TRBJ1-1; D is ambiguous. V was pared by 1 base and J by 5 bases, with 17 bases between. This CDR3 region has 16 residues. Germline V gene data show CDR1 as SEHNR and CDR2 as FQNEAQ (reference sequence). The chain's CDR3 is CASSLDGHAGLTEAFF. For the CDR3, the DNA is TGTGCCAGCAGCTTAGATGGGCACGCCGGATTGACTGAAGCTTTCTTT.

V and J are TRBV19 and TRBJ2-2; 9 nucleotides line up with TRBD2. The CDR3 is made up of 15 amino acids. Germline V gives CDR1 LNHDA, CDR2 SQIVND (reference sequence). After removal of 7 bases from V and 4 bases from J, the junction contained 7 bases not matched to a gene. The CDR3 spells CASTGLAGLTGELFF. CDR3 DNA sequence: TGTGCCAGTACAGGGCTAGCGGGACTCACCGGGGAGCTGTTTTTT.

This clonotype was observed a few times. The V and J genes are TRBV19 and TRBJ1-3, with D perhaps matching TRBD1 (5 bases). V was cut by 7 bases and J by 0 bases, with 10 bases left in between. There are 14 residues in the CDR3. Germline V lookup: CDR1 LNHDA, CDR2 SQIVND (reference sequence). The DNA of the CDR3 is TGTGCCAGTACAGACAGACGCTCTGGAAACACCATATATTTT. Translating it yields CASTDRRSGNTIYF. Full variable domain (rest looked up from reference TRBV19 and TRBJ1-3): DGGITQSPKYLFRKEGQNVTLSCEQNLNHDAMYWYRQDPGQGLRLIYYSQIVNDFQKGDIAEGYSVSREKKESFPLTVTSAQKNPTAFYLCASTDRRSGNTIYFGEGSWLTVV.

The chain joins TRBV20-1 to TRBJ2-7; tentatively, D is TRBD1 (5 bases). CDR1 is DFQATT and CDR2 is SNEGSKA in the germline V gene (reference sequence). This CDR3 comprises 19 residues. Between the trimmed V and J ends, which lost 3 bases and 0 bases, there was a span of 27 bases. The CDR3: CSASYRSSGQGVASYEQYF. The DNA of the CDR3 is TGCAGTGCTAGTTATCGATCGTCTGGGCAAGGGGTTGCCTCCTACGAGCAGTACTTC.

The chain uses TRBV7-8 and TRBJ2-7, with TRBD2 matching over 10 bases. This CDR3 has 18 residues. CDR1 SGHVS and CDR2 FQNEAQ come from the germline V gene. With 3 bases clipped from V and 4 bases from J, the junction kept 15 bases outside the gene matches. This chain's CDR3 is CASSLGAGGLGGRYEQYF. The CDR3 DNA sequence: TGTGCCAGCAGCTTGGGAGCGGGAGGGCTAGGAGGAAGATACGAGCAGTACTTC. The variable domain in full, completed from reference TRBV7-8 and TRBJ2-7, reads GAGVSQSPRYKVAKRGQDVALRCDPISGHVSLFWYQQALGQGPEFLTYFQNEAQLDKSGLPSDRFFAERPEGSVSTLKIQRTQQEDSAVYLCASSLGAGGLGGRYEQYFGPGTRLTVT.

In its sample, this clonotype was seen a few times. The V gene is TRBV7-2, the J gene TRBJ2-3, with a possible D match to TRBD2 (5 bases). The length of the CDR3 is 16 residues. Trimming removed 6 bases from V and 4 bases from J, with 20 bases in between. Looked up from germline, CDR1 is SGHTA and CDR2 is FQGNSA. Here the CDR3 reads CASSSLPGRAPDTQYF. The CDR3, as DNA: TGTGCCAGCAGTAGCCTACCGGGAAGGGCCCCAGATACGCAGTATTTT.

V and J are TRBV12-3 or TRBV12-4 and TRBJ2-5, with D hard to call. Trimming took 3 bases from V and 4 from J, leaving 9 bases between them. This CDR3 spans 13 amino acids. CDR3: CASSLIEGETQYF. CDR3 nucleotide sequence: TGTGCCAGCAGTTTGATTGAAGGAGAGACCCAGTACTTC.

The chain uses TRBV7-3 and TRBJ2-1, with TRBD2 as a possible D gene (7 bases). V lost 5 bases, J lost 9 bases, and 20 bases lay in between. Per the germline V gene, CDR1 is SGHTA and CDR2 is FQGTGA. There are 15 residues in the CDR3. The CDR3 region has the DNA TGTGCCAGCAGCCAGACCGGGGGGCCAGGAAGTGAGCAGTTCTTC. Translation: CASSQTGGPGSEQFF.

This clonotype was found a few times. The rearrangement joins TRBV15 to TRBJ2-7; TRBD1 matches at 8 bases. CDR3 length: 15 amino acids. The V gene end was trimmed by 1 base and the J gene end by 1 base; junction bases not matched to a gene: 3. Germline V lookup: CDR1 LNHNV, CDR2 YYDKDF (reference sequence). This chain's CDR3 is CATSRVGTGSYEQYF. The CDR3 DNA reads TGTGCCACCAGCAGAGTAGGGACAGGATCCTACGAGCAGTACTTC.

The CDR3 spells CSAPSGSANTGELFF. The CDR3 coding sequence is TGCAGTGCTCCTAGCGGGAGCGCGAACACCGGGGAGCTGTTTTTT. This chain uses TRBV20-1 with TRBJ2-2, with TRBD2 identical over 10 bases. Germline V gene lookup returns CDR1 DFQATT and CDR2 SNEGSKA (reference sequence). The CDR3 extends over 15 amino acids. After removal of 5 bases from V and 0 bases from J, the junction contained 3 bases not matched to a gene.

The chain couples TRBV2 to TRBJ1-1; D remains unclear. The CDR3 extends over 13 amino acids. V lost 6 bases, J lost 0 bases, and 8 bases lay in between. Germline V CDR1 and CDR2: SNHLY, FYNNEI. CDR3: CASRTKLNTEAFF. CDR3 DNA: TGTGCCAGCAGGACCAAGCTGAACACTGAAGCTTTCTTT.

The rearrangement uses TRBV28 and TRBJ2-1, with 9 bases lining up with TRBD2. V shed 5 bases and J 8 bases; nucleotides not matched to a gene: 13. CDR1 and CDR2 from the germline V gene are MDHEN and SYDVKM. This CDR3 is 16 amino acids long. CDR3 in amino acids: CASSLSWLAGRYEQFF. The CDR3 DNA reads TGTGCCAGCAGTCTCAGTTGGCTAGCGGGACGGTATGAGCAGTTCTTC.

CDR3 sequence reads: CASSPGGSYNYGYTF. The DNA of the CDR3 is TGTGCCAGCAGCCCAGGCGGGTCTTATAACTATGGCTACACCTTC. The chain recombines TRBV7-9 with TRBJ1-2; D unresolved. Germline loops: CDR1 SEHNR, CDR2 FQNEAQ (reference sequence). V lost 5 bases to trimming and J lost 1 base, with 14 bases between them. CDR3 length: 15 residues.